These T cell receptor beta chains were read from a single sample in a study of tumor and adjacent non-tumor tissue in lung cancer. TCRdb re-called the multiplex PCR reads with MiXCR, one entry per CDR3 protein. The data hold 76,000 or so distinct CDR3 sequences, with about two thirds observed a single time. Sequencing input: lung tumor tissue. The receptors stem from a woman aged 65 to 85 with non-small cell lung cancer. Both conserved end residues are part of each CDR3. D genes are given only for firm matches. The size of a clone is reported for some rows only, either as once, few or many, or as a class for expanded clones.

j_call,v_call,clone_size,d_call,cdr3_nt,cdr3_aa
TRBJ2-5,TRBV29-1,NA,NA,TGCAGCGTTGAACTAAGGGGGAGAAGGGAGACCCAGTACTTC,CSVELRGRRETQYF
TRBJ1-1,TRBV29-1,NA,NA,TGCAGCGTTGAAGGAGGAGGTGAGGACACTGAAGCTTTCTTT,CSVEGGGEDTEAFF
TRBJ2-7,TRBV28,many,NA,TGTGCCAGCAGTGAACAGGGTACCGAGCAGTACTTC,CASSEQGTEQYF
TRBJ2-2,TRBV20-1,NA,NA,TGCAGTGGCCTGGGTACGGAAACCGGGGAGCTGTTTTTT,CSGLGTETGELFF
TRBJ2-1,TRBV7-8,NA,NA,TGTGCCATCACCCCCGCGGTCTACAATGAGCACTTCTTC,CAITPAVYNEHFF
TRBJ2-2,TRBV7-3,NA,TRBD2,TGTGCCAGCAGCTTAATCGGGGGGGAATCGAACACCGGGGAGCTGTTTTTT,CASSLIGGESNTGELFF
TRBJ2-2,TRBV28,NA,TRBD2,TGTACCAGCAGTTTCCCCTTATCTTGGACTAGCGGGATTTCCGCAGGGGAGCTGTTTTTT,CTSSFPLSWTSGISAGELFF
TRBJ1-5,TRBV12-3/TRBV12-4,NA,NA,TGTGCCACCAGACCGACAGGAGAAAATCAACCCCAGCATTTT,CATRPTGENQPQHF
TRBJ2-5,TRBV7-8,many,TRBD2,TGTGCCAGCAGCGAACATAGACTAGCGGGAGGATCCCAGTACTTC,CASSEHRLAGGSQYF
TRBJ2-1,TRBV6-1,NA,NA,TGTACCAGCAGTCTCGACTGGAGCAGTTACAATGAGCAGTTCTTC,CTSSLDWSSYNEQFF
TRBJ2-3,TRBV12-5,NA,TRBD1,TGTGGTAGTGGAGCCGGGACAGGGACTTTAGATACGCTGTATTTT,CGSGAGTGTLDTLYF
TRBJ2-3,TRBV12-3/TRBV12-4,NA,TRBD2,TGTGCCAGGAGCCGCGGACTAGCGGACACAGATACGCAGTATTTT,CARSRGLADTDTQYF
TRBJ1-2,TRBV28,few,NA,TGTGCCCTACAGGGTTACTATGGCTACACCTTC,CALQGYYGYTF
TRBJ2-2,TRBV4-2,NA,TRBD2,TGTGCCAGCTGCCAAGTCGAAAGCGGGAGGGCCGACGGGGAGATGTTTTTT,CASCQVESGRADGEMFF
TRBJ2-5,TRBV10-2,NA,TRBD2,TGCGCCAGCAGCACGGGACTAGCGGTGGAGACCCAGTACTTC,CASSTGLAVETQYF
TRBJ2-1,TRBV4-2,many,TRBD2,TGTGCCAGCAGCCAAGATCTAGGGACTAGCGGGTACAATGAGCAGTTCTTC,CASSQDLGTSGYNEQFF